This is a list of T cell receptor beta chains from one sample in a study of cytomegalovirus exposure and HLA in healthy donors. Assay used: immunoSEQ multiplex PCR; TCRdb lists only in-frame clones, some missing. The sample records 210,000 or so clones, approximately 90% being singletons. The sample comprised PBMCs. The receptors shown here come from a woman aged 18 to 35 in good health and CMV-seronegative. The conserved cysteine and the conserved F or W are not part of the CDR3 here.

v_gene	j_gene	CDR3aa
TRBV19	TRBJ1-2	ASRQDRDVGNYGYT
TRBV18	TRBJ1-5	ASSPRTGAGDQPQH
TRBV10-1	TRBJ2-1	ASSDGGAGYNEQF
TRBV7-2	TRBJ1-1	AGLGRGTF
TRBV6-1	TRBJ1-2	ASSEVATGGYT
TRBV5-1	TRBJ1-2	ASSLGYRGDGYT
TRBV12-5	TRBJ2-5	ASGTNRVETQY
TRBV7-9	TRBJ2-5	ASSLQGAGETQY
TRBV5-8	TRBJ2-5	ASSQVLTSTLQETQY
TRBV5-4	TRBJ2-5	ASSPGTEQETQY
TRBV7-3	TRBJ2-1	ASSREGAGLNEQF
TRBV27	TRBJ1-2	ASSLMGSSNYGYT
TRBV7-6	TRBJ1-2	ASSLGTTGGPYGYT
TRBV7-9	TRBJ1-1	ASSSDRAFRTEAF
TRBV29-1	TRBJ1-1	SVDAGPLNTEAF
TRBV18	TRBJ2-5	ASSPVPGVRKETQY
TRBV5-1	TRBJ2-1	ASRHGQGTVYNEQF
TRBV29-1	TRBJ2-5	SVVVGSQETQY
TRBV6-1	TRBJ2-7	ASTLTGPFEQY
TRBV27	TRBJ2-1	ASSLKLWGGYNEQF
TRBV6-5	TRBJ1-2	ASSYMTGGLYYGYT
TRBV4-1	TRBJ1-2	ASSQADTYSPYGYT
TRBV7-9	TRBJ2-7	ASSLVKTRGPNTYEQY
TRBV18	TRBJ2-7	ASSPLRGSYEQY
TRBV2	TRBJ1-4	ASGGEKLF
TRBV29-1	TRBJ2-1	SVELSGTSDEQF
TRBV2	TRBJ1-2	ASVEYGYT
TRBV29-1	TRBJ1-3	SVGDTGRTGSTIY
TRBV11-2	TRBJ2-2	ASSRPGQGVTGELF
TRBV6-5	TRBJ2-3	ASSYAPTVTQY
TRBV7-3	TRBJ2-1	ASSLTVYREGDEQF
TRBV25-1	TRBJ1-2	ASSESGGNYGYT
TRBV5-5	TRBJ1-2	ASSSGQGLDGYT
TRBV5-4	TRBJ1-2	ASSLPGTAYGYT
TRBV5-8	TRBJ2-3	ASSFLIAGGPGGTDTQY
TRBV30	TRBJ2-1	AWTPWGGSSYNEQF
TRBV9	TRBJ2-2	ASTTSGNTGELF
TRBV5-4	TRBJ1-1	ASSFRGPKPEAF
TRBV5-6	TRBJ2-2	ASSSAGLAGLTGELF
TRBV2	TRBJ2-3	ASRNADTQY
TRBV29-1	TRBJ2-3	SVETLTGLAG
TRBV7-3	TRBJ1-1	ASSPNGQGNTEAF
TRBV7-6	TRBJ2-7	ASSPGTGAYEQY
TRBV5-5	TRBJ1-2	ASSLRQGNGYT
TRBV15	TRBJ2-7	ATSTPAGLPYEQY
TRBV11-3	TRBJ2-1	ASSLTLSSYNEQF
TRBV5-1	TRBJ2-1	ASSLGGPNEQF
TRBV9	TRBJ2-5	ASSVSGGEETQY
TRBV7-9	TRBJ1-6	ANTPWDIRNSPLH
TRBV9	TRBJ1-2	ASSPSGFYGYT
TRBV9	TRBJ2-1	ASSLHFDNEQF
TRBV7-2	TRBJ1-3	ASRAVRNSGNTIY
TRBV6-5	TRBJ2-3	ASSYFSSGGTQY
TRBV4-3	TRBJ2-1	ASSQDVLAVSYNEQF
TRBV11-3	TRBJ2-5	ASSLSSRRETQY